The clone carrying this T cell receptor (beta chain) was detected many times. Autoimmune disease history or systemic immunosuppression led to patients being barred. These data come from a study of OX40 agonist ivuxolimab in advanced cancers. The CDR3 has 13 amino acids. Deletions cut 4 bases from V and 0 bases from J, with 7 bases between. Germline V gene data show CDR1 as MNHNY and CDR2 as SVGAGI (reference sequence). The table came from immunoSEQ multiplex PCR; TCRdb's copy has only in-frame clones and leaves some out. In the table there are some 71,000 clones, less than 90% of which are singletons.

The sequencing used CD4+ or CD8+ T cells sorted from blood, collected in a trial of the OX40 agonist ivuxolimab. This sequence was found in an adult with an advanced solid tumor such as melanoma, head and neck, liver or kidney cancer. The chain employs TRBV6-6 and TRBJ2-7; no clear D gene. DNA of the CDR3: TGTGCCAGCAGTTCTGACCCCTCCTACGAGCAGTACTTC. Its protein product is CASSSDPSYEQYF.